The source of this T cell receptor (beta chain) is a study of neoadjuvant anti-PD-1 for oral cavity cancer. Germline assignment: CDR1 MNHEY and CDR2 SMNVEV (reference sequence). With V trimmed by 4 bases and J by 7 bases, 12 bases remained unmatched. The CDR3 runs 17 residues. This clone was observed a few times. Clones were read by immunoSEQ multiplex PCR, and TCRdb kept only the in-frame ones, dropping some. Among some 15,000 clones listed, 55% to 70% were seen once. V gene TRBV27 combines with J gene TRBJ2-2; 10 bases are shared with TRBD2. This TCR came from a person aged 35-79 years with oral cavity squamous cell carcinoma. This sample comprised PBMCs, obtained before nivolumab (anti-PD-1) treatment. This CDR3 reads CASSSSGRVVFSGELFF. As DNA, the CDR3 is TGTGCCAGCAGTTCTAGCGGGAGAGTCGTTTTTAGCGGGGAGCTGTTTTTT.